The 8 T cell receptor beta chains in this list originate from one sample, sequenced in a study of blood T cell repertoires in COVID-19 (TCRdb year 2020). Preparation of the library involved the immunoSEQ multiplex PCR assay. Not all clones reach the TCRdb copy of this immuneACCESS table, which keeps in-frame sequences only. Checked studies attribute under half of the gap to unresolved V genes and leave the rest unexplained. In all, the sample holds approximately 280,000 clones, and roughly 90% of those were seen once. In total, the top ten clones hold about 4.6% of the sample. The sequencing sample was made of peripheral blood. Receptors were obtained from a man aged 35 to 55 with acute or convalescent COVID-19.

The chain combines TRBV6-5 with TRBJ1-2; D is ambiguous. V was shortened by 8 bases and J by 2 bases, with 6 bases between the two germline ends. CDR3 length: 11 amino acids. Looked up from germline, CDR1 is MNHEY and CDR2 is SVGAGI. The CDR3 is CASYRNYGYTF. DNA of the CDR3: TGTGCCAGCTACCGGAACTATGGCTACACCTTC.

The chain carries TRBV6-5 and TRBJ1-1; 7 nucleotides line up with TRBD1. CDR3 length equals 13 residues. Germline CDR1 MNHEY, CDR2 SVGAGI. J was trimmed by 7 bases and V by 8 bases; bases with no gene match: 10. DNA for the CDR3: TGTGCCAGCCACTTGAGGGGGCAGGGTGAAGCTTTCTTT. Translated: CASHLRGQGEAFF.

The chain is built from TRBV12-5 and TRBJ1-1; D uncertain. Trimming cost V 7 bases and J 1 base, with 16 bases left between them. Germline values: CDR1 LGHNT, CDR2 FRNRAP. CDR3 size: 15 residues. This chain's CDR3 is CASALSQAPNTEAFF. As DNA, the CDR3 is TGTGCTAGTGCCTTATCTCAGGCCCCGAACACTGAAGCTTTCTTT.

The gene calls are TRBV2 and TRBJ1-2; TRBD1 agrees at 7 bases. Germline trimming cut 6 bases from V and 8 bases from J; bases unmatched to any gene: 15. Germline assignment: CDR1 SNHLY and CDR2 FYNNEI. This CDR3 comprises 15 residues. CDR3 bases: TGTGCCAGCAGAAAAAGGAGGGACAGCCGGATCGGCTACACCTTC. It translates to CASRKRRDSRIGYTF.

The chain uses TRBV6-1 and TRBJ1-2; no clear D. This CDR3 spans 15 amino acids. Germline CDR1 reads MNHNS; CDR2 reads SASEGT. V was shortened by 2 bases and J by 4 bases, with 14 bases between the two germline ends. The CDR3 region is CASSETIGSVYGYTF. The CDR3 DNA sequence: TGTGCCAGCAGTGAAACTATAGGGAGTGTCTATGGCTACACCTTC.

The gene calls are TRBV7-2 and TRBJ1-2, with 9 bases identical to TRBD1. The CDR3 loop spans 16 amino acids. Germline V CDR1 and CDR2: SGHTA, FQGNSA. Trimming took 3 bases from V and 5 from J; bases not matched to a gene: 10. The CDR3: CASSLPPGQGIYGYTF. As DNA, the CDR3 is TGTGCCAGCAGCTTGCCTCCGGGACAGGGAATTTATGGCTACACCTTC. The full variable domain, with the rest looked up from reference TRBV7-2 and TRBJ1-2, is GAGVSQSPSNKVTEKGKDVELRCDPISGHTALYWYRQSLGQGLEFLIYFQGNSAPDKSGLPSDRFSAERTGGSVSTLTIQRTQQEDSAVYLCASSLPPGQGIYGYTFGSGTRLTVV.

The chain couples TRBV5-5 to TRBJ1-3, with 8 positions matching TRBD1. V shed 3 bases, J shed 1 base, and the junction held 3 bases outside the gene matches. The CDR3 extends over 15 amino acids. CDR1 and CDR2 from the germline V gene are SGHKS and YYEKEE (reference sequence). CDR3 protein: CASSSRQGSGNTIYF. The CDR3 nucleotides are TGTGCCAGCAGCTCCCGACAGGGGTCTGGAAACACCATATATTTT.

CDR3 in amino acids: CASSGRGYNEQFF. DNA for the CDR3: TGTGCCAGCTCCGGGCGGGGTTACAATGAGCAGTTCTTC. This sequence joins TRBV11-3 and TRBJ2-1; tentatively, D is TRBD2 (6 bases). Germline CDR1 SGHNT, CDR2 YENEEA. Trimming left V 8 bases short and J 4 bases short, with 12 bases between. The CDR3 is made up of 13 amino acids.